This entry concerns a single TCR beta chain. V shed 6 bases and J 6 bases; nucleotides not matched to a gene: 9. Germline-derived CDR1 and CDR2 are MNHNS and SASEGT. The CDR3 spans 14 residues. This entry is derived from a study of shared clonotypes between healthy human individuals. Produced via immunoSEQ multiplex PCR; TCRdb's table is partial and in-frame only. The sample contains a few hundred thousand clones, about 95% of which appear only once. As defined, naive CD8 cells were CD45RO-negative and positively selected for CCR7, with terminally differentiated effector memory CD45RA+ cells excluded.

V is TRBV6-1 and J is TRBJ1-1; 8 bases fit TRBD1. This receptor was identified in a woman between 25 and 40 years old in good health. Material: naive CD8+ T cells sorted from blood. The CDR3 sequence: CASRTDRGTSEAFF. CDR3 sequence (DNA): TGTGCCAGCAGGACCGACAGGGGAACTTCTGAAGCTTTCTTT.